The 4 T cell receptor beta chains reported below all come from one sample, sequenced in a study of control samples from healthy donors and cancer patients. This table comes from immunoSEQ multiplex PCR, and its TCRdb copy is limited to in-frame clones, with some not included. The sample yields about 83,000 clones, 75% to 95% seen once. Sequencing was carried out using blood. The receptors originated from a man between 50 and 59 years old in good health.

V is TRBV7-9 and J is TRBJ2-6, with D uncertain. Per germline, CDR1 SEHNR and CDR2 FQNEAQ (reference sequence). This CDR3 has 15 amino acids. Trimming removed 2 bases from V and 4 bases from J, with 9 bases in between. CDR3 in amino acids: CASSLPGGGANVLTF. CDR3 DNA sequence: TGTGCCAGCAGCTTACCGGGCGGCGGGGCCAACGTCCTGACTTTC. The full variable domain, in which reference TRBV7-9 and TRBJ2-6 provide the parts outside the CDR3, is DTGVSQNPRHKITKRGQNVTFRCDPISEHNRLYWYRQTLGQGPEFLTYFQNEAQLEKSRLLSDRFSAERPKGSFSTLEIQRTEQGDSAMYLCASSLPGGGANVLTFGAGSRLTVL.

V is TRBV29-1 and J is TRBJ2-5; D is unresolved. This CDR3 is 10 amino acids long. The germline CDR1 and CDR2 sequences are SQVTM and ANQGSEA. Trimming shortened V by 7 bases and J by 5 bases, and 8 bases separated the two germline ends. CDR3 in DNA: TGCAGCGCCGAGGCGGAGACCCAGTACTTC. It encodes CSAEAETQYF.

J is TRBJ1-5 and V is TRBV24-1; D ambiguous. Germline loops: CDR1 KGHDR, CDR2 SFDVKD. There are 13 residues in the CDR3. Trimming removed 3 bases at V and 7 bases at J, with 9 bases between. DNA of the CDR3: TGTGCCACCAGTGATCCCGGCGGGCAGCCCCAGCATTTT. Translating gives CATSDPGGQPQHF.

DNA of the CDR3: TGTGCCAGCACTCTCAAAGGGGAGCAGTTCTTC. Its translation is CASTLKGEQFF. V is TRBV6-1 and J is TRBJ2-1, with D unclear. CDR1 is MNHNS and CDR2 is SASEGT in the germline V gene. The ends were cut back, 7 bases at V and 10 bases at J, with 11 bases in the middle. The CDR3 runs 11 residues.